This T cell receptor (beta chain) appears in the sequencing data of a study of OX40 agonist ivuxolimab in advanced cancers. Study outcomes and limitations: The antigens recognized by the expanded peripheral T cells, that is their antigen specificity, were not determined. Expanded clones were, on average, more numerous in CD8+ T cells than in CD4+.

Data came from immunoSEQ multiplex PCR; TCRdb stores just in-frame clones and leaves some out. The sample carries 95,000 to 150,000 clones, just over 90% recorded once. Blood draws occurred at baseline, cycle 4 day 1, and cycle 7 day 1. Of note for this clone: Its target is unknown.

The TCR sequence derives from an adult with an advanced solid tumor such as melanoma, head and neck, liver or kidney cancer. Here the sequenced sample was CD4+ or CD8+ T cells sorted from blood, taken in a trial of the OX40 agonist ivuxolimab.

CDR3 DNA sequence: TGCGCCAGCAGCTCAGGACTAGCGGGACCTTTCACAAGGAATGAGCAGTTCTTC. It yields the protein CASSSGLAGPFTRNEQFF. The genes are TRBV5-1 and TRBJ2-1; 12 positions agree with TRBD2. Germline values: CDR1 SGHRS, CDR2 YFSETQ. Germline trimming cut 3 bases from V and 7 bases from J; bases unmatched to any gene: 14. This CDR3 has 18 amino acids. The full variable domain, rest sourced from reference TRBV5-1 and TRBJ2-1, is KAGVTQTPRYLIKTRGQQVTLSCSPISGHRSVSWYQQTPGQGLQFLFEYFSETQRNKGNFPGRFSGRQFSNSRSEMNVSTLELGDSALYLCASSSGLAGPFTRNEQFFGPGTRLTVL.